This T cell receptor (beta chain) was obtained from a study of T cells in Graves' hyperthyroidism and ophthalmopathy. Amplification of TCR beta CDR3 regions was performed using RNA transcripts as template. Researchers ran a first-round RT-PCR on the TCR CDR3 using the HTBI primer set. From the multiplex PCR reads, TCRdb called clonotypes with MiXCR, one entry per CDR3 protein. Among roughly 660,000 distinct CDR3 sequences, roughly 17% were seen once, and the ten largest hold roughly a sixth. There are many counts of this clonotype. The sample was blood. This clonotype originated in a man aged 45-60 years with Graves' hyperthyroidism.

The CDR3 is CSVARGLSYEQYF. The CDR3 DNA is TGCAGCGTTGCCAGGGGTCTTTCGTACGAGCAGTACTTC. The J gene is TRBJ2-7, the V gene TRBV29-1; maybe TRBD1 (6 bases). The V end lost 4 bases, the J end lost 4 bases, and 14 bases lay between the germline ends. CDR1 is SQVTM, CDR2 ANQGSEA, per germline. The CDR3 has 13 amino acids.